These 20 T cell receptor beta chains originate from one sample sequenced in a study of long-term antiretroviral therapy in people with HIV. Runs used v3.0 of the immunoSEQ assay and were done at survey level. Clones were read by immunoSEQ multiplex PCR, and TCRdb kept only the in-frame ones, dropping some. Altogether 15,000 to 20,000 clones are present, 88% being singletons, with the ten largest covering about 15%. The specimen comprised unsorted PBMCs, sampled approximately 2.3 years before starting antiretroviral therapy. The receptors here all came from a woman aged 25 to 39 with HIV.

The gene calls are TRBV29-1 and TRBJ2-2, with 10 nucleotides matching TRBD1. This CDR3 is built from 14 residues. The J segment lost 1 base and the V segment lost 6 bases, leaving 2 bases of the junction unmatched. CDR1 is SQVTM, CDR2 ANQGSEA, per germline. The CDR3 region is CSVWDRGNTGELFF. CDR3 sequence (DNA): TGCAGCGTCTGGGACAGGGGGAACACCGGGGAGCTGTTTTTT.

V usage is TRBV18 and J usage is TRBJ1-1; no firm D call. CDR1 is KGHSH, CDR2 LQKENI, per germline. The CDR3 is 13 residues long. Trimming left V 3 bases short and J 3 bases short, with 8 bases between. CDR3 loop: CASSPREDTEAFF. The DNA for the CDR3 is TGTGCCAGCTCACCCCGGGAGGACACTGAAGCTTTCTTT.

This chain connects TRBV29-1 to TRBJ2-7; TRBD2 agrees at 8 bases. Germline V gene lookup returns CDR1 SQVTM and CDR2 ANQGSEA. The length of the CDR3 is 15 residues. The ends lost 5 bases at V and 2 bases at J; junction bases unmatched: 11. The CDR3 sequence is CSVLPGLGETYEQYF. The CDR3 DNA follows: TGCAGCGTTCTACCGGGACTAGGGGAAACCTACGAGCAGTACTTC.

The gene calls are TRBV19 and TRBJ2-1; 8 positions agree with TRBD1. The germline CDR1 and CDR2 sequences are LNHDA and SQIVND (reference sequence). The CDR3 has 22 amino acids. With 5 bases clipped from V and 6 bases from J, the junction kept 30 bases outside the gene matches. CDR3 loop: CASSLSGGVGQGGSLESNEQFF. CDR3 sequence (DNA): TGTGCCAGTAGTTTAAGTGGGGGTGTAGGACAGGGCGGGTCCCTTGAATCCAATGAGCAGTTCTTC. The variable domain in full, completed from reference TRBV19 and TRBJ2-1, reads DGGITQSPKYLFRKEGQNVTLSCEQNLNHDAMYWYRQDPGQGLRLIYYSQIVNDFQKGDIAEGYSVSREKKESFPLTVTSAQKNPTAFYLCASSLSGGVGQGGSLESNEQFFGPGTRLTVL.

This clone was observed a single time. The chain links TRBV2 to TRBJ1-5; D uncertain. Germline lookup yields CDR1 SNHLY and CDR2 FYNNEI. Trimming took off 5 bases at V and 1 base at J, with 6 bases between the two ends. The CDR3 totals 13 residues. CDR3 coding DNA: TGTGCCAGCAGTTACGACAGCAATCAGCCCCAGCATTTT. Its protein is CASSYDSNQPQHF.

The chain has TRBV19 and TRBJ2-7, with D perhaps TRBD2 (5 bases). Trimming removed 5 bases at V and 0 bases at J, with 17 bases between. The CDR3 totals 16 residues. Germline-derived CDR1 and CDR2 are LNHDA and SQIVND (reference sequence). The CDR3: CASSGVASPISYEQYF. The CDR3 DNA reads TGTGCCAGTAGTGGGGTCGCTAGCCCAATCTCCTACGAGCAGTACTTC. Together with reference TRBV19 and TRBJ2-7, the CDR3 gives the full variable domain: DGGITQSPKYLFRKEGQNVTLSCEQNLNHDAMYWYRQDPGQGLRLIYYSQIVNDFQKGDIAEGYSVSREKKESFPLTVTSAQKNPTAFYLCASSGVASPISYEQYFGPGTRLTVT.

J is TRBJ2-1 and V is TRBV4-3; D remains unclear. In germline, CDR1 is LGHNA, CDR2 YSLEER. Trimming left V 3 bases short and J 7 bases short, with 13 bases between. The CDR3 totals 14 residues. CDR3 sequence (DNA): TGCGCCAGCAGCCAGCACCAAATGATGAATGAGCAGTTCTTC. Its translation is CASSQHQMMNEQFF.

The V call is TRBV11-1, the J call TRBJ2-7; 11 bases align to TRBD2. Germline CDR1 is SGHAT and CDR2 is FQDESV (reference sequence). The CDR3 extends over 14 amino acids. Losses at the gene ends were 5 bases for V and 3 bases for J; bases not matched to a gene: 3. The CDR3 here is CASSPLAGGYEQYF. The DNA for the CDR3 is TGTGCCAGCAGCCCTCTAGCGGGGGGCTACGAGCAGTACTTC. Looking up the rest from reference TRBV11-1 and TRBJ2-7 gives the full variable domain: EAEVAQSPRYKITEKSQAVAFWCDPISGHATLYWYRQILGQGPELLVQFQDESVVDDSQLPKDRFSAERLKGVDSTLKIQPAELGDSAMYLCASSPLAGGYEQYFGPGTRLTVT.

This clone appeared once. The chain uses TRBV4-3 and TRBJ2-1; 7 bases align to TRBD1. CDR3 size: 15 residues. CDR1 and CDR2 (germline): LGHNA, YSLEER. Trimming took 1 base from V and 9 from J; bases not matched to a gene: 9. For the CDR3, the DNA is TGCGCCAGCAGCCAAGCGCTCGGGACAGAGATTGAGCAGTTCTTC. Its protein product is CASSQALGTEIEQFF.

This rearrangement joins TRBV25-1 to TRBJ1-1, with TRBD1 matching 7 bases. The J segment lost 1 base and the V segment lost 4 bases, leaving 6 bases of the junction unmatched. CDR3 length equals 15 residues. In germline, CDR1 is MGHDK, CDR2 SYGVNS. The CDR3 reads CASSVPGTANTEAFF. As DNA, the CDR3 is TGTGCCAGCAGTGTCCCCGGGACAGCGAACACTGAAGCTTTCTTT.

The CDR3 spells CASSVDGTVNTEAFF. The CDR3 coding sequence is TGTGCCAGCAGCGTAGATGGGACAGTGAACACTGAAGCTTTCTTT. The chain employs TRBV9 and TRBJ1-1; the match to TRBD1 covers 7 bases. Germline CDR1 reads SGDLS; CDR2 reads YYNGEE. The CDR3 extends over 15 amino acids. Germline trimming cut 0 bases from V and 0 bases from J; bases unmatched to any gene: 2.

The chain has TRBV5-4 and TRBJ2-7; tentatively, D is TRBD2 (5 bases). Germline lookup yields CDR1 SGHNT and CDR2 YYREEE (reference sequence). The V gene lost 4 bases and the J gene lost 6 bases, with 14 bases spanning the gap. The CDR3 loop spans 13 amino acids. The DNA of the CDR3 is TGTGCCAGCAGCGTCTGGACTGCATCCGAGCAGTACTTC. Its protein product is CASSVWTASEQYF.

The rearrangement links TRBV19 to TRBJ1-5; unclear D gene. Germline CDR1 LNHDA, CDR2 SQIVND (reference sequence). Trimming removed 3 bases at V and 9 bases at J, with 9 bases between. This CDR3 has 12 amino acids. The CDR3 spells CASSMKVRPQHF. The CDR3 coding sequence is TGTGCCAGTAGTATGAAGGTCCGGCCCCAGCATTTT.

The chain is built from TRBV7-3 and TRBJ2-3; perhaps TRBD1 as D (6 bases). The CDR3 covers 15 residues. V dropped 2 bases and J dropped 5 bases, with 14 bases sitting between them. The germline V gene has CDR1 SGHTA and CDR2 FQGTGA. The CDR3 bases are TGTGCCAGCAGCTTAGGAGGACAGATCTTAGATACGCAGTATTTT. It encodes CASSLGGQILDTQYF.

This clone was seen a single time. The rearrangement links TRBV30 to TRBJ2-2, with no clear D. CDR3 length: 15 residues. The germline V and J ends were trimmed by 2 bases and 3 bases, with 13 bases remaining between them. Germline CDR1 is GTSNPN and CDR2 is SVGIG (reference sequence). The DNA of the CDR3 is TGTGCCTGGAGTCGTGGCCCTGGCGACACCGGGGAGCTGTTTTTT. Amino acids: CAWSRGPGDTGELFF.

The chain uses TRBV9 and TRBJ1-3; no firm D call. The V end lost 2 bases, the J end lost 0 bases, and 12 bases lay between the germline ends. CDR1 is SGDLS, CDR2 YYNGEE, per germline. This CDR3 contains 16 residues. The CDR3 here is CASSVAPDLSGNTIYF. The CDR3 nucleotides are TGTGCCAGCAGCGTTGCCCCGGACCTCTCTGGAAACACCATATATTTT.

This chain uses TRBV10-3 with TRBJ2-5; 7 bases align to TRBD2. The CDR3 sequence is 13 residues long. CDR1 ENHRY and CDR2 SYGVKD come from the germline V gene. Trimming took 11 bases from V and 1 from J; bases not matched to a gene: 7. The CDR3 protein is CASTGGVQETQYF. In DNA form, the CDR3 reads TGTGCCTCTACGGGGGGAGTCCAAGAGACCCAGTACTTC.

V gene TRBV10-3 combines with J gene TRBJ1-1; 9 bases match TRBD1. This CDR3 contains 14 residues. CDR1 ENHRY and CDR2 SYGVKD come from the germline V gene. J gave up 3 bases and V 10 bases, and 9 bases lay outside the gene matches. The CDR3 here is CASSRQGGYTEAFF. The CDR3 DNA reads TGTGCCAGCAGCCGACAGGGGGGTTACACTGAAGCTTTCTTT.

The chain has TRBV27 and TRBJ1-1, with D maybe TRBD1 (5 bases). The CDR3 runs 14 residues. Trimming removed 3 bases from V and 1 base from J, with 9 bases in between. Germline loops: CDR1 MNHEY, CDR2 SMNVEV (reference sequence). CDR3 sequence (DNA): TGTGCCAGCAGTTTTTGGGGCGGGAACACTGAAGCTTTCTTT. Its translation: CASSFWGGNTEAFF.

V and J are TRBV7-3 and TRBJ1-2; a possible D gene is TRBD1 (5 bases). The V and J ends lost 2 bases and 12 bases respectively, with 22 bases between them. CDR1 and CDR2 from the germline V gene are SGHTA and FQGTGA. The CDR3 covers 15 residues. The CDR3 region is CASSLDGRKGPLDTF. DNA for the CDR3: TGTGCCAGCAGCTTAGATGGTCGAAAGGGGCCTCTAGACACCTTC. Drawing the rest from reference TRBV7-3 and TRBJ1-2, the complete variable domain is GAGVSQTPSNKVTEKGKYVELRCDPISGHTALYWYRQSLGQGPEFLIYFQGTGAADDSGLPNDRFFAVRPEGSVSTLKIQRTERGDSAVYLCASSLDGRKGPLDTFGSGTRLTVV.